This paragraph reports one T cell receptor (beta chain). Its antigen is unknown. The sample originates from a study of cytomegalovirus exposure and HLA in healthy donors. Whole-study context: One earlier analysis, a look at about 179 million T cells, found some 100 million unique TCR beta sequences. Study-wide points: In a later analysis, HLA-associated TCR beta chains were more clonally expanded than equally common others.

Healthy individuals who donated bone marrow served as the donors. PCR was performed using 60 Vbeta and 13 Jbeta primers. The protocol was immunoSEQ multiplex PCR, while the TCRdb copy is restricted to in-frame clones and leaves out a portion. Altogether roughly 190,000 clones are present, about four fifths being singletons, with the ten largest covering about 2.6%. Sequencing input: PBMCs. The receptor was derived from a woman aged 50 to 65 in good health and CMV-seropositive.

Here the CDR3 reads CASSFRGGPSTDTQYF. CDR3 coding DNA: TGTGCCAGCAGCTTTCGCGGGGGCCCTAGCACAGATACGCAGTATTTT. V is TRBV7-9 and J is TRBJ2-3; a weak D match, TRBD2 (7 bases). The CDR3 runs to 16 residues. The V end was cut by 3 bases, the J end by 0 bases, with 13 bases between. Germline values: CDR1 SEHNR, CDR2 FQNEAQ (reference sequence).